This is a list of T cell receptor beta chains from one sample in a study of CD8 T cells in Susac syndrome. TCRdb called the immunoSEQ multiplex PCR reads again in MiXCR, with one record for every CDR3 protein. This sample has about 300,000 distinct CDR3 sequences, with about 91% found just once. Sample: CD4+ T cells from PBMCs. Source of these receptors: a human donor with multiple sclerosis. Each CDR3 is given with its conserved first and last residue. D genes are given only for firm matches. The listing skips clone size in some rows; elsewhere it reads once, few, many or a size class.

D gene	V gene	clone size	J gene	CDR3 DNA	CDR3 protein
-	TRBV29-1	few	TRBJ2-5	TGCAGCGTTGGGAATCTACTGGGAGAGACCCAGTACTTC	CSVGNLLGETQYF
-	TRBV15	-	TRBJ2-7	TGTGCCACCAGCAGTCCTAACAACCACTACGAGCAGTACTTC	CATSSPNNHYEQYF
-	TRBV10-2	-	TRBJ2-2	TGCGCCAGCAGTGAAATTATTAGGGGGGCGAACGGGGAGCTGTTTTTT	CASSEIIRGANGELFF
-	TRBV2	-	TRBJ1-2	TGTGCCAGCATTCGAGAACAGGGACTAGGTGGCTACACCTTC	CASIREQGLGGYTF
TRBD2	TRBV20-1	-	TRBJ2-7	TGCAGTGCAAAAGCTAGCGGGAGCTACGAGCAGTACTTC	CSAKASGSYEQYF
TRBD2	TRBV7-2	-	TRBJ2-1	TGTGCCAGCAGCTCCCAAAGCGGCCTAGCGGGACGGGAGCAGTTCTTC	CASSSQSGLAGREQFF
-	TRBV12-3/TRBV12-4	-	TRBJ2-5	TGTGCCAGCAGACTTGCTGGGTTGCCCGAGACCCAGTACTTC	CASRLAGLPETQYF
-	TRBV6-1	-	TRBJ2-2	TGTGCCAGCAGACAACAGGGGAACACCGGGGAGCTGTTTTTT	CASRQQGNTGELFF
TRBD1	TRBV2	-	TRBJ1-1	TGTGCCAGCAGTGCGTTCCCCGGACAGGGGACTGAAGCTTTCTTT	CASSAFPGQGTEAFF
-	TRBV12-3/TRBV12-4	-	TRBJ2-4	TGTGCCAGCAGTTTAATACAAAACATTCAGTACTTC	CASSLIQNIQYF
TRBD1	TRBV9	-	TRBJ2-7	TGTGCCAGCAGCCCCCGGACAGGGATCTACGAGCAGTACTTC	CASSPRTGIYEQYF
-	TRBV20-1	once	TRBJ2-2	TGCAGTGCTAGAGATCCTTCGCTGGGGACCGGGGAGCTGTTTTTT	CSARDPSLGTGELFF
TRBD1	TRBV2	-	TRBJ1-1	TGTGCCAGCAGCGCTCCGGGACAGGTGGGCACTGAAGCTTTCTTT	CASSAPGQVGTEAFF
-	TRBV7-2	-	TRBJ2-7	TGTGCCAGCAGCTCCCAAGCAGGCGAGATCTACGAGCAGTACTTC	CASSSQAGEIYEQYF
-	TRBV6-5	few	TRBJ2-3	TGTGCCAGCAGTTACTCAAGACAGGTCACAGATACGCAGTATTTT	CASSYSRQVTDTQYF
-	TRBV20-1	-	TRBJ2-3	TGCAGTGCCACAAACGGAGCCGGGCTCACAGATACGCAGTATTTT	CSATNGAGLTDTQYF
-	TRBV11-2	-	TRBJ2-1	TGTGCCAGCAGCTTTGGGGCGGGGACCTACAATGAGCAGTTCTTC	CASSFGAGTYNEQFF
TRBD1	TRBV30	-	TRBJ1-1	TGTGCCTGGAGTGTACGACAGGGTGAAGCTTTCTTT	CAWSVRQGEAFF
TRBD1	TRBV7-9	-	TRBJ2-7	TGTGCCAGCTCCGGGACAGGGCCCTCCTACGAGCAGTACTTC	CASSGTGPSYEQYF
-	TRBV20-1	-	TRBJ2-1	TGCAGTGCTAGCACTCCCGGGGGAAGCTCCTACAATGAGCAGTTCTTC	CSASTPGGSSYNEQFF
-	TRBV2	-	TRBJ1-4	TGTGCCAGCAGTGAATTAGGGTTCGGGAATGAAAAACTGTTTTTT	CASSELGFGNEKLFF
TRBD1	TRBV12-3/TRBV12-4	-	TRBJ1-1	TGTGCCAGCAGTTCGGACAGGGGGGTATCCGAAGCTTTCTTT	CASSSDRGVSEAFF
-	TRBV29-1	-	TRBJ2-1	TGCAGCGTTGTCCCAGGGAATAATGAGCAGTTCTTC	CSVVPGNNEQFF
-	TRBV29-1	-	TRBJ2-1	TGCAGCGTAGGCCAGACACCATACAATGAGCAGTTCTTC	CSVGQTPYNEQFF
-	TRBV9	-	TRBJ2-3	TGTGCCAGCAGCGTAGTACCGGGGACGGGAGATACGCAGTATTTT	CASSVVPGTGDTQYF
-	TRBV2	few	TRBJ2-7	TGTGCCAGCACAGTACAGGGCTACGAGCAGTACTTC	CASTVQGYEQYF
-	TRBV7-7	-	TRBJ2-5	TGTGCTAGCAGCTTATTAGGGGACCAAGAGACCCAGTACTTC	CASSLLGDQETQYF
-	TRBV6-2/TRBV6-3	once	TRBJ2-4	TGTGCCAGCAGTTACCCCCAGACGGTGGAATTAGCCAAAAACATTCAGTACTTC	CASSYPQTVELAKNIQYF
-	TRBV12-3/TRBV12-4	-	TRBJ2-3	TGTGCCAGCAGGGGGCTGGGTCAAGAGGCCCTCGGGGGAGATACGCAGTATTTT	CASRGLGQEALGGDTQYF
-	TRBV28	-	TRBJ1-1	TGTGCCAGCAGTGCCGAGGGGGGGTGGACTGAAGCTTTCTTT	CASSAEGGWTEAFF
-	TRBV3-1	-	TRBJ1-1	TGTGCCAGCAGCCAAGTGTCCGCCCGAGGCACTGAAGCTTTCTTT	CASSQVSARGTEAFF
-	TRBV20-1	-	TRBJ2-7	TGCAGTGCTAGACCGGGGGGCCTTACCATGGGCGAGCAGTACTTC	CSARPGGLTMGEQYF
-	TRBV5-6	-	TRBJ1-5	TGTGCCAGCAGCTCAAATTTCGGGGGGGGACAGCCCCAGCATTTT	CASSSNFGGGQPQHF